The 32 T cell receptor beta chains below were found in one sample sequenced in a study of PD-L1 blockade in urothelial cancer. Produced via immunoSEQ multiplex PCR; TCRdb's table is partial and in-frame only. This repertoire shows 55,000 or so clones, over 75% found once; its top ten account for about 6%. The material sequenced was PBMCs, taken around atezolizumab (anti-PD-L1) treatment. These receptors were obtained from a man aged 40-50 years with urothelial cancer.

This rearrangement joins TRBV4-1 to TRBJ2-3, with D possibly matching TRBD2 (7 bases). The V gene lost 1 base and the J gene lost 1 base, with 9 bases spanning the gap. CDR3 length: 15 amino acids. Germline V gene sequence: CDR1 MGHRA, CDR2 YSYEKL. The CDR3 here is CASSQAGGRTDTQYF. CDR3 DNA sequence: TGCGCCAGCAGCCAAGCCGGGGGGCGCACAGATACGCAGTATTTT.

CDR3 in amino acids: CASSELALNTGELFF. The CDR3 DNA reads TGTGCCAGCAGCGAGCTAGCGCTGAACACCGGGGAGCTGTTTTTT. The chain carries TRBV9 and TRBJ2-2, with D tentatively TRBD2 (6 bases). The CDR3 runs 15 residues. CDR1 is SGDLS and CDR2 is YYNGEE in the germline V gene. V was pared by 3 bases and J by 1 base, with 10 bases between. Full variable domain (outside the CDR3, taken from reference TRBV9 and TRBJ2-2): DSGVTQTPKHLITATGQRVTLRCSPRSGDLSVYWYQQSLDQGLQFLIQYYNGEERAKGNILERFSAQQFPDLHSELNLSSLELGDSALYFCASSELALNTGELFFGEGSRLTVL.

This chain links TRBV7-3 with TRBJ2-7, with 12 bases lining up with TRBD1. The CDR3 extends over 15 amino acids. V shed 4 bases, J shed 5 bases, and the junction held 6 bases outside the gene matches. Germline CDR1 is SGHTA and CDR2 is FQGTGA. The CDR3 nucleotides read TGTGCCAGCAGCTCCACCGGGACAGGGGGCGACGAGCAGTACTTC. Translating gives CASSSTGTGGDEQYF.

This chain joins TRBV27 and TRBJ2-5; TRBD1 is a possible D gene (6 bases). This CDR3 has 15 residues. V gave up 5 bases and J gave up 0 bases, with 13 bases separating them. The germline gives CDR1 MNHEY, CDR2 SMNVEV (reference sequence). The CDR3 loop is CASSLGTMYQETQYF. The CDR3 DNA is TGTGCCAGCAGTCTGGGGACAATGTACCAAGAGACCCAGTACTTC.

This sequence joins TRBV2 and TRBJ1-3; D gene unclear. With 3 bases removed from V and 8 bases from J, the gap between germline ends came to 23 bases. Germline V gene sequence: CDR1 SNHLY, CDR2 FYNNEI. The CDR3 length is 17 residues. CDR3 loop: CASSEKSSQLIGDTIYF. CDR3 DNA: TGTGCCAGCAGTGAGAAGTCCTCACAACTCATCGGAGACACCATATATTTT.

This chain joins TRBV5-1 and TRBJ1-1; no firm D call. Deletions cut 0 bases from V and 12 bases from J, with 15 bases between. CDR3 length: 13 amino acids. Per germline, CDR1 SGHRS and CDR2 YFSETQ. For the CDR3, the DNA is TGCGCCAGCAGCTTGGCCGGGGAGGGAGAGACTTTCTTT. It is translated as CASSLAGEGETFF.

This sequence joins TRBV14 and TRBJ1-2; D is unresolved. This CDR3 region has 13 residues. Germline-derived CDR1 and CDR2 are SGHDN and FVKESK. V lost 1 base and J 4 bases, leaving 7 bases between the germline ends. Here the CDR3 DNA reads TGTGCCAGCAGCCAAGTGGGAGGCTATGGCTACACCTTC. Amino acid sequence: CASSQVGGYGYTF.

CDR3 sequence (DNA): TGTGCCAGCAGCTATGGACTAGCGGCCTACACAGATACGCAGTATTTT. This codes for CASSYGLAAYTDTQYF. The chain couples TRBV4-2 to TRBJ2-3; TRBD2 agrees at 10 bases. The CDR3 is 16 amino acids. Trimming removed 5 bases from V and 2 bases from J; junction bases left unmatched: 7. CDR1 LGHNA and CDR2 YNFKEQ come from the germline V gene.

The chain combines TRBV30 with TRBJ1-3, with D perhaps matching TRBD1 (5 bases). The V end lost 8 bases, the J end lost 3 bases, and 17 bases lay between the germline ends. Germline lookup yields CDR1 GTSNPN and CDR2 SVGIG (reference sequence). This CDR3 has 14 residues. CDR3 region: CAGTRGSVGNTIYF. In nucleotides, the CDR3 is TGTGCCGGTACCCGGGGGTCAGTTGGAAACACCATATATTTT.

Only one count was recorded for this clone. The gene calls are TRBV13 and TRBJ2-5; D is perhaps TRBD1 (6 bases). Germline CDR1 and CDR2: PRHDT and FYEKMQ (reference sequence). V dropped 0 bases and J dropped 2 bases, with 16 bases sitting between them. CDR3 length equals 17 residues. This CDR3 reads CASSLGLPERGQETQYF. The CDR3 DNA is TGTGCCAGCAGCTTAGGACTCCCGGAGAGGGGGCAAGAGACCCAGTACTTC.

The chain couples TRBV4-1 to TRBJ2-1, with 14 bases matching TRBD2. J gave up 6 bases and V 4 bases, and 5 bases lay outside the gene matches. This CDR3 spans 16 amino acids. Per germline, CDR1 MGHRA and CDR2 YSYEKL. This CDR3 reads CASSPRLAGGVNEQFF. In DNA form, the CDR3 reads TGCGCCAGCAGCCCTCGACTAGCGGGAGGGGTCAATGAGCAGTTCTTC.

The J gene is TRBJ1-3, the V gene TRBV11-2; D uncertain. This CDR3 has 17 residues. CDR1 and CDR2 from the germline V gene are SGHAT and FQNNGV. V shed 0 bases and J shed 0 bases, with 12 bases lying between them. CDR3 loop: CASSLDQSGNSGNTIYF. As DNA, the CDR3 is TGTGCCAGCAGCTTAGATCAGAGCGGAAACTCTGGAAACACCATATATTTT.

CDR3 protein: CASSSLGARDTQYF. In nucleotides, the CDR3 is TGTGCCAGCAGTTCCTTAGGGGCGAGGGATACGCAGTATTTT. This sequence joins TRBV27 and TRBJ2-3; possible D gene TRBD1, 5 bases. The V end was cut by 4 bases, the J end by 6 bases, with 14 bases between. In germline, CDR1 is MNHEY, CDR2 SMNVEV (reference sequence). The CDR3 totals 14 residues.

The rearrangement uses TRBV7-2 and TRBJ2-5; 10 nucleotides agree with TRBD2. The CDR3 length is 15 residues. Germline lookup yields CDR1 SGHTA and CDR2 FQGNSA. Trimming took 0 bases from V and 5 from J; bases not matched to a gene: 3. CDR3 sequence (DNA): TGTGCCAGCAGCTTAGCCCTTAGCGGGAGGGAGACCCAGTACTTC. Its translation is CASSLALSGRETQYF.

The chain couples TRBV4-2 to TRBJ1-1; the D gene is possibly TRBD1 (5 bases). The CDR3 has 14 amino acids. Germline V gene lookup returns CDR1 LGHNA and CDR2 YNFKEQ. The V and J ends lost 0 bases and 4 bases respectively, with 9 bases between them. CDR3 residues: CASSQDQGSTEAFF. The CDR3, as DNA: TGTGCCAGCAGCCAAGACCAGGGTAGCACTGAAGCTTTCTTT.

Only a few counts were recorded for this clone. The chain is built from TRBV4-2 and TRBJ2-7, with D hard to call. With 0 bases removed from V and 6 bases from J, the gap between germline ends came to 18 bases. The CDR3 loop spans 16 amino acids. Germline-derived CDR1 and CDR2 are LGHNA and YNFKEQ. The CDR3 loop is CASSQEVSSPTREQYF. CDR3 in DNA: TGTGCCAGCAGCCAAGAGGTCTCCTCCCCTACCCGCGAGCAGTACTTC.

Here the CDR3 reads CAIIGRDRVYEQYF. DNA of the CDR3: TGTGCCATCATCGGCCGGGACAGGGTTTACGAGCAGTACTTC. The gene calls are TRBV30 and TRBJ2-7, with 9 bases fitting TRBD1. Losses at the gene ends were 8 bases for V and 4 bases for J; bases not matched to a gene: 12. Germline assignment: CDR1 GTSNPN and CDR2 SVGIG (reference sequence). The CDR3 loop spans 14 amino acids.

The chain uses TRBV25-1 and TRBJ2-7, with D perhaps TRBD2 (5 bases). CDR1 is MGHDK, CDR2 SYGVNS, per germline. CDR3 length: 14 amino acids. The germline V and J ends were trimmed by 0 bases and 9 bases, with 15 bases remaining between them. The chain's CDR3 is CASSEYGLIYGQYF. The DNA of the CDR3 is TGTGCCAGCAGTGAATACGGACTCATTTATGGGCAGTACTTC.

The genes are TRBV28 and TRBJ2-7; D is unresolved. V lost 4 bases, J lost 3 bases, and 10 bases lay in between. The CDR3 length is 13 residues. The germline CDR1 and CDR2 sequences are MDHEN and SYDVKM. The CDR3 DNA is TGTGCCAGCAGTTCGCGGATCTACTACGAGCAGTACTTC. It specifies CASSSRIYYEQYF.

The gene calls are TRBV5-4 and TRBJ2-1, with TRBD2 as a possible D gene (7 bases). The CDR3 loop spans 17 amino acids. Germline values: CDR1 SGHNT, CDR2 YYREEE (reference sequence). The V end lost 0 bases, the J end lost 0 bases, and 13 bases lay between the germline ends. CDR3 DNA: TGTGCCAGCAGCTTGGGGAGGGGGGGGAGCTCCTACAATGAGCAGTTCTTC. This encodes CASSLGRGGSSYNEQFF.

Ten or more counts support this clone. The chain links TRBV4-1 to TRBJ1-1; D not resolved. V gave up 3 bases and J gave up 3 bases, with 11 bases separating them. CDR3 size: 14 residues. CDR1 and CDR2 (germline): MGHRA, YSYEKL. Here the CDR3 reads CASSQYTVYTEAFF. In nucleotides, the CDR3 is TGCGCCAGCAGCCAGTATACAGTGTACACTGAAGCTTTCTTT.

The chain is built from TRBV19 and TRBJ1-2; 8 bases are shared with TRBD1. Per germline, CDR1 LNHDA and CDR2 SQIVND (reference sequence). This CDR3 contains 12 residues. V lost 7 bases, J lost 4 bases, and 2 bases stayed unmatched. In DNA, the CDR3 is TGTGCCAGTAACGGACAGGGCTATGGCTACACCTTC. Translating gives CASNGQGYGYTF.

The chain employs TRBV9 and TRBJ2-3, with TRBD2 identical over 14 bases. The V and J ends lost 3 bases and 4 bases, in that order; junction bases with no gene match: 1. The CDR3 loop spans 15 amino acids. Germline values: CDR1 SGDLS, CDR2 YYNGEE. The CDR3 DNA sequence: TGTGCCAGCAGCGGGGGACTAGCGGGAGCAGATACGCAGTATTTT. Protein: CASSGGLAGADTQYF. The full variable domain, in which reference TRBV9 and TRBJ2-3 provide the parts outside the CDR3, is DSGVTQTPKHLITATGQRVTLRCSPRSGDLSVYWYQQSLDQGLQFLIQYYNGEERAKGNILERFSAQQFPDLHSELNLSSLELGDSALYFCASSGGLAGADTQYFGPGTRLTVL.

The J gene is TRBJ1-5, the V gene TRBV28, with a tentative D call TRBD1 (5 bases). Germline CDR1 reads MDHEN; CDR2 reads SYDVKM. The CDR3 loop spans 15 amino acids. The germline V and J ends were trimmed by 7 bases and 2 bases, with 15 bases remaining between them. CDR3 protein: CASTFVTARNQPQHF. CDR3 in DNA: TGTGCCAGCACCTTTGTGACAGCCCGCAATCAGCCCCAGCATTTT. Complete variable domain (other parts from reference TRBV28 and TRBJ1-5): DVKVTQSSRYLVKRTGEKVFLECVQDMDHENMFWYRQDPGLGLRLIYFSYDVKMKEKGDIPEGYSVSREKKERFSLILESASTNQTSMYLCASTFVTARNQPQHFGDGTRLSIL.

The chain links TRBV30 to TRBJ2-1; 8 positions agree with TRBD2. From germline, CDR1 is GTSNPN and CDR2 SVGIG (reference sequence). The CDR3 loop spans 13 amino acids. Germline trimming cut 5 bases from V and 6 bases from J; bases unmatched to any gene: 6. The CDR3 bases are TGTGCCTGGGCCCTCGGGGGGGGCAATGAGCAGTTCTTC. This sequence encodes CAWALGGGNEQFF.

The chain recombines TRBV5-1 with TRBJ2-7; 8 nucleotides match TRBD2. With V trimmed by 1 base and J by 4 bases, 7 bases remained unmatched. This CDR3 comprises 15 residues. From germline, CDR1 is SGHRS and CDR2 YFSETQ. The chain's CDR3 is CASSLRGGPAYEQYF. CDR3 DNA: TGCGCCAGCAGCTTGCGGGGGGGCCCTGCTTACGAGCAGTACTTC.

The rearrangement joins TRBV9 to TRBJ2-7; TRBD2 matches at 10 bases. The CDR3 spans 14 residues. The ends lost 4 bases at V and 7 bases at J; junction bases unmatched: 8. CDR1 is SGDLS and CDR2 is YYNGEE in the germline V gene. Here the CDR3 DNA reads TGTGCCAGCAGCCTAGCGGGAGTGGGGTCAGAGCAGTACTTC. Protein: CASSLAGVGSEQYF.

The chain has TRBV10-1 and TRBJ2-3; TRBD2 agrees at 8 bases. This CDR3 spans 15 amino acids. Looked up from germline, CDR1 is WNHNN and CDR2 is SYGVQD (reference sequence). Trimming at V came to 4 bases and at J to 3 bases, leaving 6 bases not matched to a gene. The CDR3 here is CASSAKTSGTDTQYF. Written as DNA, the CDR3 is TGCGCCAGCAGTGCGAAAACTAGCGGTACAGATACGCAGTATTTT.

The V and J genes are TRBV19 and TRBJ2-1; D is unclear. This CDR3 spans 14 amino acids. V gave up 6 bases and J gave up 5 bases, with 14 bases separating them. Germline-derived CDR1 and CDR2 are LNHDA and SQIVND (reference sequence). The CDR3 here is CASSPGPGDNEQFF. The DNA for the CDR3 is TGTGCCAGTAGCCCAGGCCCCGGCGACAATGAGCAGTTCTTC.

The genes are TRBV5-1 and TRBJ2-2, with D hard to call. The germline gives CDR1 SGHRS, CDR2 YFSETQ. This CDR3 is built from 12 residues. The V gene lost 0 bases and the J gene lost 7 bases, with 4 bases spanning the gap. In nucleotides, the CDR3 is TGCGCCAGCAGCTTGGCCCACGGGGAGCTGTTTTTT. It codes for CASSLAHGELFF.

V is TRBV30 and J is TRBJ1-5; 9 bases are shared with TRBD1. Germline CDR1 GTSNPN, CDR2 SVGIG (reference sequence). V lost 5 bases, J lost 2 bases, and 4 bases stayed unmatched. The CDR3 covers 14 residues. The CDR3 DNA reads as TGTGCCTGGGACAGGGGGAACGGCAATCAGCCCCAGCATTTT. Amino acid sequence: CAWDRGNGNQPQHF. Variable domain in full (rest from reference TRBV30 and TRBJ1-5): SQTIHQWPATLVQPVGSPLSLECTVEGTSNPNLYWYRQAAGRGLQLLFYSVGIGQISSEVPQNLSASRPQDRQFILSSKKLLLSDSGFYLCAWDRGNGNQPQHFGDGTRLSIL.

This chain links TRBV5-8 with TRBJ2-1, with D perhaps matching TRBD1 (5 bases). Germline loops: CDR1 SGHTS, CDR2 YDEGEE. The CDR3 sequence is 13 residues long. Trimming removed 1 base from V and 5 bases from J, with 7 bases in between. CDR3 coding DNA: TGTGCCAGCAGCTTGAGACAGAACAATGAGCAGTTCTTC. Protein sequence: CASSLRQNNEQFF. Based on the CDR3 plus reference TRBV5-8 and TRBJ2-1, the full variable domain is EAGVTQSPTHLIKTRGQQATLRCSPISGHTSVYWYQQALGLGLQFLLWYDEGEERNRGNFPPRFSGRQFPNYSSELNVNALELEDSALYLCASSLRQNNEQFFGPGTRLTVL.